The clone carrying this T cell receptor beta chain was detected a few times. Antigen specificity is unknown. Other nucleotide sequences in the sample specify the same CDR3. These data belong to a study of shared clonotypes between healthy human individuals. The study's findings and limits: The study generally estimated greater richness for naive than memory subsets.

In the sorted-subset replicate PCRs, 200 ng DNA, 25,000 to 30,000 T cell genomes, was used. The protocol was immunoSEQ multiplex PCR, while the TCRdb copy is restricted to in-frame clones and leaves out a portion. The table records about a million clones, 60% to 80% of them present only once. Between the trimmed V and J ends, which lost 0 bases and 5 bases, there was a span of 8 bases. Germline-derived CDR1 and CDR2 are SGHDT and YYEEEE. The CDR3 has 13 amino acids. What was sequenced was memory CD4+ T cells from PBMCs. The subset is: CD45RA-negative fraction. The TCR originated in a man between 18 and 35 years old in good health. Some clones in this sample may be carry-over from other donors' samples. The rearrangement links TRBV5-6 to TRBJ2-5; D might be TRBD2 (6 bases). This CDR3 is CASSLVGGETQYF. The CDR3 nucleotides are TGTGCCAGCAGCTTGGTCGGAGGGGAGACCCAGTACTTC.